This is a list of T cell receptor beta chains from one sample in a study of glioma-infiltrating T cells after dendritic cell vaccination. Only in-frame clones appear in the TCRdb table, and some are missing; sequencing was by immunoSEQ multiplex PCR. The table lists approximately 110,000 clones, around 89% of them singletons. The material was blood, obtained after dendritic cell vaccination. These receptors all stem from a human donor with glioblastoma. Each CDR3 is given with its conserved first and last residue. A D gene is named only where the DNA matches it firmly. Expanded clones are given a class, and other clones once, few, many or no size at all.

>TRBD2|TRBJ2-7|TRBV7-2|-
TGTGCCAGCAGCCACCAGGGAGGGAGCGGGGAGCAGTACTTC
CASSHQGGSGEQYF
>-|TRBJ2-7|TRBV27|-
TGTGCCAGCGGGGCACCCTACGAGCAGTACTTC
CASGAPYEQYF
>TRBD1|TRBJ1-2|TRBV6-6|-
TGTGCCAGCAGTTACCGGACAGGTGCTGGCTACACCTTC
CASSYRTGAGYTF
>-|TRBJ1-1|TRBV30|-
TGTGCCTGGACGAGGGCGGGTGAAGCTTTCTTT
CAWTRAGEAFF
>-|TRBJ1-1|TRBV5-1|-
TGCGCCAGCAGCTCTCTTACAGCGAACACTGAAGCTTTCTTT
CASSSLTANTEAFF
>-|TRBJ2-3|TRBV2|-
TGTGCCAGCAGCTATAACAGGGCCGATACGCAGTATTTT
CASSYNRADTQYF
>TRBD2|TRBJ2-1|TRBV19|-
TGTGCCAGTAGTACCGAAGCGGGGGGGCTCTACAATGAGCAGTTCTTC
CASSTEAGGLYNEQFF
>TRBD1|TRBJ2-7|TRBV6-1|once
TGTGCCAGCAGTCCACTGGGGGACAGGGTCCCCGAGCAGTACTTC
CASSPLGDRVPEQYF
>-|TRBJ1-4|TRBV13|-
TGTGCCAGCAGCTTAGGTTCAGAATGGAATGAAAAACTGTTTTTT
CASSLGSEWNEKLFF
>-|TRBJ2-7|TRBV6-5|-
TGTGCCAGCAGGACGACATTAGCGCTCGAGCAGTACTTC
CASRTTLALEQYF
>-|TRBJ1-1|TRBV5-1|once
TGCGCCAGCAGCTTGGGGCTTTTAAGTGAAGCTTTCTTT
CASSLGLLSEAFF
>-|TRBJ1-3|TRBV6-1|-
TGTGCCAGCACCTCTGACGCGGACACCATATATTTT
CASTSDADTIYF
>TRBD2|TRBJ2-3|TRBV11-3|-
TGTGCCAGCAGCGTCGGGAGGGCCCAAGATACGCAGTATTTT
CASSVGRAQDTQYF
>TRBD1|TRBJ2-6|TRBV9|-
TGTGCCAGCAGCGTAGCTACCGACAGGGTTATCTCTGGGGCCAACGTCCTGACTTTC
CASSVATDRVISGANVLTF
>-|TRBJ1-5|TRBV2|-
TGTGCCAGCGGGGGCACCAATCAGCCCCAGCATTTT
CASGGTNQPQHF
>-|TRBJ2-3|TRBV9|-
TGTGCCAGCAGCCCCTACACAGATACGCAGTATTTT
CASSPYTDTQYF
>TRBD2|TRBJ2-3|TRBV2|-
TGTGCCAGCAGGCCCGGGACTAGCGGGGGAAGCCCCCTAGCGGATACGCAGTATTTT
CASRPGTSGGSPLADTQYF
>TRBD1|TRBJ1-5|TRBV19|-
TGTGCCAGTAGGACGACAGGGGGTTCCAATCAGCCCCAGCATTTT
CASRTTGGSNQPQHF
>-|TRBJ1-4|TRBV11-3|-
TGTGCCAGCAGCTTAGAGAGTAATGAAAAACTGTTTTTT
CASSLESNEKLFF
>-|TRBJ2-1|TRBV6-1|-
TGTGCCAGCAGTGTAGATAGAGACAATGAGCAGTTCTTC
CASSVDRDNEQFF
>-|TRBJ1-5|TRBV7-9|once
TGTGCCAGCGCTCGGCAGGGTTGGAATCAGCCCCAGCATTTT
CASARQGWNQPQHF
>TRBD2|TRBJ2-5|TRBV13|-
TGTGCCAGCGCCGAAGCGGGGGACCAAGAGACCCAGTACTTC
CASAEAGDQETQYF
>-|TRBJ1-2|TRBV6-6|-
TGTGCCACCCAGGGTGGATATGGCTACACCTTC
CATQGGYGYTF
>-|TRBJ1-4|TRBV7-6|-
TGTGCCAGCAGCAAGACTCCCGGGCGGACAGTAAATGAAAAACTGTTTTTT
CASSKTPGRTVNEKLFF
>-|TRBJ2-5|TRBV11-2|-
TGTGCCAGCAGTGGACTTAAAGAGACCCAGTACTTC
CASSGLKETQYF
>TRBD1|TRBJ2-7|TRBV18|-
TGTGCCAGCTCACCGGACAGGTACGAGCAGTACTTC
CASSPDRYEQYF
>-|TRBJ1-1|TRBV6-5|-
TGTGCCAGCAGTTACTCGTGGCCAGGCCAGGGCACTGAAGCTTTCTTT
CASSYSWPGQGTEAFF
>-|TRBJ2-2|TRBV2|-
TGTGCCAGCAGTGCTCGGCTAGCGACCACCGGGGAGCTGTTTTTT
CASSARLATTGELFF
>-|TRBJ2-7|TRBV6-1|once
TGTGCCAGCAGTGGACAGGTGAGCTACGAGCAGTACTTC
CASSGQVSYEQYF
>-|TRBJ2-5|TRBV5-1|-
TGCGCCAGCAGCCCAGGACAGAGAGGACAAGAGACCCAGTACTTC
CASSPGQRGQETQYF
>TRBD1|TRBJ2-7|TRBV5-1|-
TGCGCCAGCACCCCGCTTGGACAGGGGGCTTACGAGCAGTACTTC
CASTPLGQGAYEQYF
>-|TRBJ1-5|TRBV5-4|-
TGTGCCAGCAGCTTGGGGGGGCCAGGTCAGCCCCAGCATTTT
CASSLGGPGQPQHF
>TRBD2|TRBJ2-3|TRBV27|-
TGTGCCAGCAGTTCTCTGACTAGCGGGGGGGCAGGAGATACGCAGTATTTT
CASSSLTSGGAGDTQYF
>TRBD2|TRBJ2-7|TRBV6-5|-
TGTGCCAGCAGTGAAGTCGGGGGGAGCGAGCAGTACTTC
CASSEVGGSEQYF
>-|TRBJ2-5|TRBV4-1|-
TGCGCCAGCAGCCCTAGAACGGAAGAGACCCAGTACTTC
CASSPRTEETQYF
>TRBD2|TRBJ2-1|TRBV5-4|-
TGTGCCAGCAGCGAGACTAGCGGGAGGCCGCATGAGCAGTTCTTC
CASSETSGRPHEQFF
>TRBD1|TRBJ2-7|TRBV19|-
TGTGCCAGTAGTATTAAACGAGGACAGGGAAGCGAGCAGTACTTC
CASSIKRGQGSEQYF
>TRBD2|TRBJ2-1|TRBV29-1|-
TGCAGCGTTCGACGACCGGGACTAGCGGGGTTCAATGAGCAGTTCTTC
CSVRRPGLAGFNEQFF
>-|TRBJ1-1|TRBV5-1|-
TGCGCCAGCAGCACAGACGGGGGTATCACTGAAGCTTTCTTT
CASSTDGGITEAFF
>-|TRBJ1-3|TRBV29-1|few
TGCAGCGTGAGGATTTCTGGAAACACCATATATTTT
CSVRISGNTIYF
>-|TRBJ2-2|TRBV6-1|-
TGTGCCAGCAGTGAACTGGGGAGAGCGAACACCGGGGAGCTGTTTTTT
CASSELGRANTGELFF
>TRBD2|TRBJ2-1|TRBV6-5|-
TGTGCCAGCAGTGCCGGGACTAGTAAGGGTGAGCAGTTCTTC
CASSAGTSKGEQFF
>-|TRBJ1-1|TRBV29-1|-
TGCAGCGCCTCAGGCACTGAAGCTTTCTTT
CSASGTEAFF
>-|TRBJ1-4|TRBV19|-
TGTGCCAGTAGTCCACAGAGAAGTGAAAAACTGTTTTTT
CASSPQRSEKLFF
>TRBD2|TRBJ2-4|TRBV5-5|-
TGTGCCAGCAGTCTCCTAGCGGAAAACATTCAGTACTTC
CASSLLAENIQYF
>TRBD2|TRBJ2-2|TRBV4-1|-
TGCGCCAGCAGCCAAGATCCGGGACTAGTGGGTCCCGGGGAGCTGTTTTTT
CASSQDPGLVGPGELFF
>TRBD1|TRBJ2-5|TRBV9|-
TGTGCCAGCAGCGTAGGGTCAGGGGGCCAGGAGACCCAGTACTTC
CASSVGSGGQETQYF
>-|TRBJ1-5|TRBV5-1|once
TGCGCCAGCAGCTTCTTACCAGGGAGCAATCAGCCCCAGCATTTT
CASSFLPGSNQPQHF
>-|TRBJ2-7|TRBV10-2|-
TGCGCCAGCAAGAACACAGGAATCGCCTACGAGCAGTACTTC
CASKNTGIAYEQYF
>-|TRBJ1-2|TRBV6-5|-
TGTGCCAGCAGTCAAGACGGGAACTATGGCTACACCTTC
CASSQDGNYGYTF
>TRBD1|TRBJ2-2|TRBV6-6|-
TGTGCCAGCAGCCCGCCCGGACAGGGCCGTACCGGGGAGCTGTTTTTT
CASSPPGQGRTGELFF
>TRBD2|TRBJ2-1|TRBV5-4|-
TGTGCAGCTAGCGGTGGGGGTAGCTCCTACAATGAGCAGTTCTTC
CAASGGGSSYNEQFF
>-|TRBJ2-3|TRBV30|-
TGTGCCTGGAGTGTATCGACAGATACGCAGTATTTT
CAWSVSTDTQYF
>-|TRBJ1-1|TRBV12-2|-
TGTGCAAGTCGCTTACCTGACAGGACGAACACTGAAGCTTTCTTT
CASRLPDRTNTEAFF
>-|TRBJ1-2|TRBV5-1|-
TGCGCCAGCAGCCTAGACAGCTATGGCTACACCTTC
CASSLDSYGYTF
>-|TRBJ2-7|TRBV7-9|-
TGTGCCAGCAGCCCCGTTTACGAGCAGTACTTC
CASSPVYEQYF
>-|TRBJ2-6|TRBV9|few
TGTGCCAGCAGCGTAGCCGGACAGCTACCCTCTGGGGCCAACGTCCTGACTTTC
CASSVAGQLPSGANVLTF
>TRBD2|TRBJ2-5|TRBV9|-
TGTGCCAGCAGCGTGGCGGGACTAGCCTTGGGGGAGACCCAGTACTTC
CASSVAGLALGETQYF
>-|TRBJ2-7|TRBV5-1|-
TGCGCCAGCAGCCCTGGACAGGGAGGGTCCTACGAGCAGTACTTC
CASSPGQGGSYEQYF